The subject of this entry is one T cell receptor beta chain. Trimming left V 3 bases short and J 1 base short, with 6 bases between. The CDR3 loop spans 13 amino acids. The entry originates in a study of blood T cell repertoires in COVID-19. Study context: The analysed material was cDNA or gDNA that came from T cells, B-cell-depleted T cells, or PBMCs.

Profiled with immunoSEQ multiplex PCR; TCRdb holds only in-frame clones, not every one. This sample has some 350,000 clones, with around 90% found just once. The chain links TRBV12-3 or TRBV12-4 to TRBJ1-1; D not resolved. The receptor was derived from a human donor in a cohort sampled during active COVID-19. Material: peripheral blood. This CDR3 reads CASSFQKNTEAFF. The CDR3 DNA reads as TGTGCCAGCAGTTTTCAGAAGAACACTGAAGCTTTCTTT.